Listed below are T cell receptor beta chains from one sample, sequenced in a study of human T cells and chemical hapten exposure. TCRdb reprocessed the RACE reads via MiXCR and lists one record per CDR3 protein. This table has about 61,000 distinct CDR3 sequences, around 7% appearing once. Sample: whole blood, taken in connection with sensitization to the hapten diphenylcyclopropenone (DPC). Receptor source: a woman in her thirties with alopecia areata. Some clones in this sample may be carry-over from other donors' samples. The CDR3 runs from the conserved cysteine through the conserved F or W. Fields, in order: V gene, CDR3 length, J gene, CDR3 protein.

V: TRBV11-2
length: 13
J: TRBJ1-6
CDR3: CATSFSDNSPLHF

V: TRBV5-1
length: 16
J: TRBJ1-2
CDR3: CASSPTGGEWNYGYTF

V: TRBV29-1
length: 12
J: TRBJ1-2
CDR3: CSVAGDIYGYTF

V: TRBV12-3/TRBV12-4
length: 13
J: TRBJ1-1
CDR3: CASKGQANTEAFF

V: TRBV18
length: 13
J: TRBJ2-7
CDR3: CASSPAADYEQYF

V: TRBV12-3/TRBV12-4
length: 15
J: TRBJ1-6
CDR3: CASSSYGTYNSPLHF

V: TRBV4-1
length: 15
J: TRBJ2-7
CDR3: CASSQEERGPYEQYF

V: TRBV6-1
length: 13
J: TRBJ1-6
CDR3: CASLGRARSPLHF

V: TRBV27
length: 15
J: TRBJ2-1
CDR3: CASRQTSGGNNEQFF

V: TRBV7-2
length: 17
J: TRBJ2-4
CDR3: CASSLEGSGQAKNIQYF

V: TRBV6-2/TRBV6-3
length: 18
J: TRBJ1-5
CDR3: CASGPWIVSGALTEPQHF

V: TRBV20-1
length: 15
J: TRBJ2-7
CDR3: CSASAPSGVSYEQYF

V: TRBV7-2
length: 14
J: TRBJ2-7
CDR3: CASSRRGVTYEQYF

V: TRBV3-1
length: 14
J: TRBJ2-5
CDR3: CASSRVAGRETQYF

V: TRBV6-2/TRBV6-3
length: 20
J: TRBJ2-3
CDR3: CASSPTPYRLGLPSTDTQYF

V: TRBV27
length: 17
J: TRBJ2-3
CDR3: CASQFLWEVGRTDTQYF

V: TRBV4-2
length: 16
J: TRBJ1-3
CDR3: CASSQEGRGSGNTIYF

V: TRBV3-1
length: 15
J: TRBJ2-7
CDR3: CASSHSNVGAREQYF

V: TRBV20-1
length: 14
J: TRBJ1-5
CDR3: CSARDLSGNQPQHF

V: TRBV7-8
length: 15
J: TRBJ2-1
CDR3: CASSLDGGSGWEQFF

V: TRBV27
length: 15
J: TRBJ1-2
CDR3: CASSPIARLPLGYTF

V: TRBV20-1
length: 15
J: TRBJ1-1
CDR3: CSARSGLYGNTEAFF